The 7 T cell receptor beta chains listed next were all sequenced from one sample in a study of beta chain features in type 1 diabetes. Every isolated RNA sample was fully reverse transcribed, so sequencing captured expressed TCRB transcripts. Sequencing used immunoSEQ multiplex PCR; TCRdb keeps in-frame clones, though not all of them. The top ten clones hold approximately 4% of a sample with 250,000 or so clones, 25% to 30% of them seen once. The sequencing input was central memory CD4+ T cells from blood. The receptors here all came from a man aged 25-45 years in good health.

This clone was found a few times. The chain uses TRBV29-1 and TRBJ2-5; D may be TRBD1 (6 bases). V lost 4 bases to trimming and J lost 2 bases, with 8 bases between them. Germline loops: CDR1 SQVTM, CDR2 ANQGSEA. The CDR3 runs to 12 residues. The CDR3 is CSVGGTQETQYF. In nucleotides, the CDR3 is TGCAGCGTTGGAGGGACACAAGAGACCCAGTACTTC.

This chain connects TRBV7-2 to TRBJ2-1, with 12 nucleotides matching TRBD2. The germline CDR1 and CDR2 sequences are SGHTA and FQGNSA. V trimming: 6 bases; J trimming: 5 bases; junction bases outside the gene matches: 8. The CDR3 is 16 residues long. The CDR3 sequence is CASRPNRLAGDNEQFF. CDR3 sequence (DNA): TGTGCCAGCAGGCCAAATCGACTAGCGGGGGACAATGAGCAGTTCTTC. The full variable domain, completed using reference TRBV7-2 and TRBJ2-1, is GAGVSQSPSNKVTEKGKDVELRCDPISGHTALYWYRQSLGQGLEFLIYFQGNSAPDKSGLPSDRFSAERTGGSVSTLTIQRTQQEDSAVYLCASRPNRLAGDNEQFFGPGTRLTVL.

This clone came up a few times. The rearrangement links TRBV27 to TRBJ2-2, with D possibly matching TRBD2 (5 bases). Between the trimmed V and J ends, which lost 0 bases and 9 bases, there was a span of 8 bases. From germline, CDR1 is MNHEY and CDR2 SMNVEV (reference sequence). CDR3 length: 13 residues. In DNA, the CDR3 is TGTGCCAGCAGTTTATCCACGGGAAGGGAGCTGTTTTTT. It codes for CASSLSTGRELFF.

This chain joins TRBV30 and TRBJ1-5; unclear D gene. The V gene lost 5 bases and the J gene lost 4 bases, with 12 bases spanning the gap. CDR1 is GTSNPN and CDR2 is SVGIG in the germline V gene (reference sequence). The CDR3 runs to 13 residues. The CDR3 loop is CAWGPWRNQPQHF. The CDR3, as DNA: TGTGCCTGGGGCCCATGGAGGAATCAGCCCCAGCATTTT.

This clone came up a few times. At one end the junction does not follow the germline gene, possibly because of a read error. The V and J genes are TRBV25-1 and TRBJ1-2; D may be TRBD1 (5 bases). Germline CDR1 reads MGHDK; CDR2 reads SYGVNS. This CDR3 is built from 12 residues. The CDR3 DNA reads TGTGCCAGCAGCTATACAGGTTATGGTTACACCTTC. This encodes CASSYTGYGYTF.

J is TRBJ2-5 and V is TRBV7-9; the D call may be TRBD1 or TRBD2 (5 bases each). The CDR3 sequence is 14 residues long. In germline, CDR1 is SEHNR, CDR2 FQNEAQ (reference sequence). V gave up 6 bases and J gave up 0 bases, with 11 bases separating them. The CDR3 DNA follows: TGTGCCAGCAGGCTAGGGACGGACCAAGAGACCCAGTACTTC. Protein product: CASRLGTDQETQYF.

This clone has more than one count but fewer than ten. The chain has TRBV21-1 and TRBJ2-1; TRBD1 is the table's D call and was not checked against the DNA. TRBV21-1 is a pseudogene locus. CDR3 length: 15 residues. Written as DNA, the CDR3 is TGTGCCAGCAGCAAGAAGGACAGGGACTACAATGAGCAGTTCTTC. It specifies CASSKKDRDYNEQFF.